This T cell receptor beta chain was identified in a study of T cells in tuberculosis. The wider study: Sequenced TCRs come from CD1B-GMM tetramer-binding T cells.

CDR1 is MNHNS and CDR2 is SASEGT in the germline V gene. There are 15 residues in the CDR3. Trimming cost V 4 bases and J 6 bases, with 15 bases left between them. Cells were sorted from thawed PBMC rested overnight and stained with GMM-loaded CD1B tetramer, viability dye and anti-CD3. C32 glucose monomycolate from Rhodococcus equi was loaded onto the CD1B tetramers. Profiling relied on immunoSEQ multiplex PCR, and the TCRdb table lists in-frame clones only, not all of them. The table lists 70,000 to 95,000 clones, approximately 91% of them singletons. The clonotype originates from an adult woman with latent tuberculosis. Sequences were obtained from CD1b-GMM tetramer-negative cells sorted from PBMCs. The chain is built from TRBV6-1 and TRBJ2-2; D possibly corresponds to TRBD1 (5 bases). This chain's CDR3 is CASSGNRRLPGELFF. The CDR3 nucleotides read TGTGCCAGCAGTGGTAACAGGCGACTCCCCGGGGAGCTGTTTTTT.